Below, one T cell receptor beta chain is given with its context. Its target is not known. J lost 0 bases, V lost 6 bases, and 6 bases had no gene match. The CDR3 is 16 amino acids. Germline V gene lookup returns CDR1 SGHRS and CDR2 YFSETQ. The data derive from a study of shared clonotypes between healthy human individuals. Memory CD4+ cells were the fraction left after CD45RA+ naive selection. The table came from immunoSEQ multiplex PCR; TCRdb's copy has only in-frame clones and leaves some out. The sample includes fewer than 3 million clones, around 93% seen only once; the top ten take around 0.35%. Regarding the study as a whole: Sampling covered blood only; tissue repertoires likely differ. Rarefaction gave evidence that sorted-subset sequencing remained incomplete despite large depth.

The chain recombines TRBV5-1 with TRBJ2-7; TRBD2 agrees at 13 bases. Sequenced: naive CD4+ T cells from PBMCs. Sample subset: CD45RA+ positively selected. This clonotype was obtained from a man between 18 and 29 years old in good health. Some clones in this sample may be carry-over from other donors' samples. CDR3 in DNA: TGCGCCAGCACATACGGACTAGCGGGAGTCTCCTACGAGCAGTACTTC. It specifies CASTYGLAGVSYEQYF.